Listed below are T cell receptor beta chains from one sample, sequenced in a study of liver allograft versus peripheral blood T cells. TCRdb fed the reads into MiXCR, producing one record per CDR3 protein. The table has roughly 2,200 distinct CDR3 sequences, roughly 19% seen once; the top ten hold roughly 51%. Every receptor here comes from a human patient who had a liver transplant. Some T cells may originate from the graft donor. CDR3s include the opening cysteine and the closing phenylalanine or tryptophan.

v_gene	CDR3aa
TRBV20-1	CSARDWGTSGGTYEQYF
TRBV24-1	CATSDRPGTYNTGELFF
TRBV28	CASSFGQGGYEQYF
TRBV11-2	CASSLDPWLAGGTNEQFF
TRBV27	CASSSRLAGFYEQYF
TRBV6-5	CASSTGYTGELFF
TRBV20-1	CSASSWTGNEQFF
TRBV6-2/TRBV6-3	CASSADSRVRRENNEQFF
TRBV25-1	CASSEWGVNQPQHF
TRBV27	CASSKGVEQYF
TRBV25-1	CASSESDRGGTEAFF
TRBV6-5	CASSSHFVDTQYF
TRBV27	CASSGPSEQYF
TRBV2	CASPWGDTEAFF